Below are 28 T cell receptor beta chains sequenced from a single sample in a study of cytomegalovirus exposure and HLA in healthy donors. PCR amplification relied on 60 Vbeta primers (plus 13 Jbeta primers). Clones were read by immunoSEQ multiplex PCR, and TCRdb kept only the in-frame ones, dropping some. The data contain approximately 200,000 clones, approximately 83% of them seen just once; the ten biggest clones take up 0.098%. The sequenced sample was PBMCs. These TCRs come from a boy aged 2 to 9 in good health and CMV-seronegative.

The gene calls are TRBV7-8 and TRBJ1-3; possible D gene TRBD1, 6 bases. Trimming took off 7 bases at V and 4 bases at J, with 20 bases between the two ends. In germline, CDR1 is SGHVS, CDR2 FQNEAQ. The CDR3 runs 16 residues. CDR3 DNA: TGTGCCAGCACCGCCCGCGGTGGGGGCGCCGGAAACACCATATATTTT. As protein: CASTARGGGAGNTIYF.

This sequence joins TRBV7-9 and TRBJ1-1, with D hard to call. Trimming removed 5 bases from V and 6 bases from J, with 28 bases in between. Germline CDR1 and CDR2: SEHNR and FQNEAQ (reference sequence). This CDR3 contains 18 residues. CDR3 sequence: CASSPKTTTSPVRAEAFF. In DNA form, the CDR3 reads TGTGCCAGCAGCCCCAAGACCACTACGTCGCCTGTACGCGCTGAAGCTTTCTTT.

V is TRBV5-1 and J is TRBJ1-2; weak D call: TRBD1 (6 bases). CDR1 is SGHRS, CDR2 YFSETQ, per germline. The CDR3 has 17 residues. Trimming stripped 0 bases from V and 8 bases from J, with 23 bases between. The CDR3 loop is CASSLVAGAPSLGGYTF. Written as DNA, the CDR3 is TGCGCCAGCAGCTTGGTAGCGGGGGCACCCTCTCTGGGGGGCTACACCTTC.

This clone was detected once. The rearrangement links TRBV29-1 to TRBJ2-3; 9 bases line up with TRBD2. Germline assignment: CDR1 SQVTM and CDR2 ANQGSEA. The CDR3 spans 15 residues. With 3 bases clipped from V and 2 bases from J, the junction kept 6 bases outside the gene matches. CDR3 bases: TGCAGCGTTGATGAGCGGGGGGTGATCACAGATACGCAGTATTTT. Its protein product is CSVDERGVITDTQYF.

The V and J genes are TRBV4-3 and TRBJ2-7; 7 bases map to TRBD1. The CDR3 consists of 14 residues. V was clipped by 5 bases and J by 2 bases; unmatched bases: 6. Germline V CDR1 and CDR2: LGHNA, YSLEER. The CDR3 spells CASSDGQAAYEQYF. The CDR3 DNA follows: TGCGCCAGCAGCGATGGACAGGCCGCCTACGAGCAGTACTTC.

The rearrangement links TRBV7-9 to TRBJ2-1; 9 nucleotides align to TRBD1. Germline CDR1 and CDR2: SEHNR and FQNEAQ (reference sequence). CDR3 length: 15 amino acids. V shed 5 bases and J 0 bases; nucleotides not matched to a gene: 2. CDR3 in DNA: TGTGCCAGCAGCGGGACAGGGTCCTCCTACAATGAGCAGTTCTTC. It specifies CASSGTGSSYNEQFF.

This chain uses TRBV5-8 with TRBJ2-3; possible D gene TRBD2, 6 bases. Germline-derived CDR1 and CDR2 are SGHTS and YDEGEE. V was clipped by 4 bases and J by 0 bases, with 9 bases between them. The CDR3 has 14 amino acids. CDR3 coding DNA: TGTGCCAGCAGCATCCGGGGGAGCACAGATACGCAGTATTTT. As protein: CASSIRGSTDTQYF.

The chain couples TRBV7-9 to TRBJ2-2; TRBD1 agrees at 9 bases. The J segment lost 4 bases and the V segment lost 5 bases, leaving 8 bases of the junction unmatched. The germline gives CDR1 SEHNR, CDR2 FQNEAQ (reference sequence). This CDR3 is 16 amino acids long. The CDR3 reads CASSPSDRGITGELFF. The CDR3 nucleotides are TGTGCCAGCAGCCCCTCGGACAGGGGAATCACCGGGGAGCTGTTTTTT.

The chain couples TRBV6-4 to TRBJ2-1; D unclear. The germline V gene has CDR1 MRHNA and CDR2 SNTAGT. The CDR3 totals 15 residues. V was trimmed by 0 bases and J by 3 bases, leaving 9 bases between them. CDR3 sequence reads: CASSDSSPIYNEQFF. CDR3 DNA: TGTGCCAGCAGTGACTCGAGTCCCATCTACAATGAGCAGTTCTTC.

J is TRBJ2-1 and V is TRBV4-3, with 12 bases fitting TRBD1. The germline V gene has CDR1 LGHNA and CDR2 YSLEER. This CDR3 region has 15 residues. V lost 3 bases to trimming and J lost 5 bases; unmatched junction nucleotides: 2. The CDR3 loop reads CASSQGQGANNEQFF. The CDR3 nucleotides read TGCGCCAGCAGCCAGGGACAGGGGGCGAACAATGAGCAGTTCTTC.

This clone has only one observation. V usage is TRBV11-2 and J usage is TRBJ1-5, with no clear D. CDR1 is SGHAT, CDR2 FQNNGV, per germline. V lost 7 bases to trimming and J lost 4 bases, with 17 bases between them. The CDR3 is 15 residues long. Here the CDR3 DNA reads TGTGCCAGCAAGCCCCCAGGACGGGATAATCAGCCCCAGCATTTT. This codes for CASKPPGRDNQPQHF.

The rearrangement uses TRBV7-9 and TRBJ2-7; D is undetermined. The CDR3 has 14 residues. V lost 1 base, J lost 0 bases, and 7 bases lay in between. Germline V CDR1 and CDR2: SEHNR, FQNEAQ (reference sequence). CDR3 bases: TGTGCCAGCAGCTTAGGCCGCAGCTCCTACGAGCAGTACTTC. Protein product: CASSLGRSSYEQYF.

This sequence joins TRBV19 and TRBJ1-5; D remains ambiguous. This CDR3 has 14 amino acids. CDR1 LNHDA and CDR2 SQIVND come from the germline V gene (reference sequence). V was clipped by 2 bases and J by 7 bases, with 12 bases between them. Here the CDR3 reads CASSIKRGAQPQHF. Written as DNA, the CDR3 is TGTGCCAGTAGTATAAAAAGAGGAGCCCAGCCCCAGCATTTT.

The chain couples TRBV9 to TRBJ2-1; D call uncertain. The CDR3 spans 16 residues. The germline V gene encodes CDR1 SGDLS and CDR2 YYNGEE. Trimming shortened V by 3 bases and J by 1 base, and 14 bases separated the two germline ends. CDR3 nucleotide sequence: TGTGCCAGCAGCGGGCGCGCGGATTCGTCCTACAATGAGCAGTTCTTC. Protein sequence: CASSGRADSSYNEQFF.

V gene TRBV9 combines with J gene TRBJ1-2; D ambiguous. Germline V gene sequence: CDR1 SGDLS, CDR2 YYNGEE. CDR3 length equals 13 residues. The V end lost 3 bases, the J end lost 6 bases, and 12 bases lay between the germline ends. CDR3 sequence reads: CASSGPGTHGYTF. CDR3 DNA sequence: TGTGCCAGCAGCGGCCCGGGAACACATGGCTACACCTTC.

The rearrangement links TRBV6-5 to TRBJ2-1, with TRBD1 matching over 8 bases. The CDR3 spans 14 residues. V dropped 8 bases and J dropped 4; count of bases not matched to a gene: 7. The germline CDR1 and CDR2 sequences are MNHEY and SVGAGI. The CDR3 sequence: CASRQGQDYNEQFF. The DNA of the CDR3 is TGTGCCAGCCGTCAGGGACAGGATTACAATGAGCAGTTCTTC.

Turning to this clone: The sample holds other DNA sequences that translate to the same CDR3. CDR3 region: CASSLSGLQGPNSPLHF. The CDR3 nucleotides read TGTGCCAGCTCCCTCTCGGGTTTACAGGGACCTAATTCACCCCTCCACTTT. The chain joins TRBV11-2 to TRBJ1-6, with a possible D match to TRBD1 (6 bases). Germline values: CDR1 SGHAT, CDR2 FQNNGV. Trimming shortened V by 8 bases and J by 6 bases, and 23 bases separated the two germline ends. This CDR3 spans 17 amino acids.

The rearrangement links TRBV27 to TRBJ2-2; 12 bases align to TRBD2. The CDR3 runs 16 residues. Germline assignment: CDR1 MNHEY and CDR2 SMNVEV (reference sequence). V trimming: 8 bases; J trimming: 7 bases; junction bases outside the gene matches: 11. CDR3 in DNA: TGTGCCAGCTCTCAACTAGCGGGGGGTGGTAGCGGGGAGCTGTTTTTT. Translating it yields CASSQLAGGGSGELFF.

The gene calls are TRBV4-1 and TRBJ1-2, with D possibly matching TRBD1 (6 bases). The germline V gene encodes CDR1 MGHRA and CDR2 YSYEKL. Trimming took off 1 base at V and 6 bases at J, with 12 bases between the two ends. The CDR3 has 14 residues. CDR3 sequence reads: CASSQAPQGNGYTF. The CDR3 coding sequence is TGCGCCAGCAGCCAAGCCCCCCAGGGGAATGGCTACACCTTC.

The chain employs TRBV6-5 and TRBJ1-6; D possibly corresponds to TRBD1 (5 bases). The CDR3 totals 13 residues. The ends were cut back, 1 base at V and 14 bases at J, with 12 bases in the middle. Germline CDR1 reads MNHEY; CDR2 reads SVGAGI. CDR3 nucleotides: TGTGCCAGCAGTTACTGGCGGGGGTCGACCCTCCACTTT. This sequence encodes CASSYWRGSTLHF.

The chain uses TRBV6-5 and TRBJ1-4, with no clear D. The CDR3 extends over 15 amino acids. The V gene lost 6 bases and the J gene lost 5 bases, with 16 bases spanning the gap. Germline values: CDR1 MNHEY, CDR2 SVGAGI. CDR3 sequence reads: CASSRQGDRNEKLFF. Here the CDR3 DNA reads TGTGCCAGCAGCCGCCAAGGAGACCGAAATGAAAAACTGTTTTTT.

As for this clone: The junction departs from germline at one end; a sequencing error may be responsible. V usage is TRBV7-9 and J usage is TRBJ2-7; 14 nucleotides align to TRBD2. The CDR3 consists of 18 residues. CDR1 is SEHNR and CDR2 is FQNEAQ in the germline V gene (reference sequence). DNA of the CDR3: TGTTCCAGCAGCCCCGGACTAGCGGGGGGTTTAAGCTCCTACGAGCAGTACTTC. This gives the protein CSSSPGLAGGLSSYEQYF.

This clone was observed once. The rearrangement uses TRBV4-2 and TRBJ1-4; 7 bases align to TRBD1. Trimming at V came to 2 bases and at J to 6 bases, leaving 9 bases not matched to a gene. This CDR3 spans 16 amino acids. Germline loops: CDR1 LGHNA, CDR2 YNFKEQ. CDR3 region: CASSQTQGGSDEKLFF. The CDR3 nucleotides read TGTGCCAGCAGCCAAACGCAGGGGGGCTCGGATGAAAAACTGTTTTTT.

The V and J genes are TRBV13 and TRBJ2-3, with TRBD2 as a possible D gene (5 bases). The length of the CDR3 is 17 residues. V was cut by 5 bases and J by 2 bases, with 20 bases left in between. In germline, CDR1 is PRHDT, CDR2 FYEKMQ (reference sequence). CDR3: CASSPPAGRAYTDTQYF. The CDR3 region has the DNA TGTGCCAGCAGCCCCCCAGCTGGGCGGGCCTACACAGATACGCAGTATTTT.

The rearrangement links TRBV5-1 to TRBJ2-2; 7 bases match TRBD2. Per the germline V gene, CDR1 is SGHRS and CDR2 is YFSETQ. The length of the CDR3 is 14 residues. V lost 7 bases, J lost 1 base, and 4 bases stayed unmatched. The CDR3 DNA follows: TGCGCCAGCGGGGAGGGGCAGAACACCGGGGAGCTGTTTTTT. Its translation is CASGEGQNTGELFF.

The chain carries TRBV7-6 and TRBJ2-3; 7 bases line up with TRBD2. The V gene's germline CDR1 is SGHVS and CDR2 FNYEAQ. The CDR3 spans 13 residues. The V segment lost 5 bases and the J segment 2 bases; nucleotides outside the gene matches: 1. CDR3 coding DNA: TGTGCCAGCAGCCGGGGGGTCACAGATACGCAGTATTTT. Amino acids: CASSRGVTDTQYF.

This rearrangement joins TRBV11-2 to TRBJ1-1; D perhaps matches TRBD1 (6 bases). The germline CDR1 and CDR2 sequences are SGHAT and FQNNGV. CDR3 length equals 15 residues. Trimming left V 5 bases short and J 4 bases short, with 17 bases between. CDR3 nucleotides: TGTGCCAGCAGCCCCCCCAGGGGTATGAGCACTGAAGCTTTCTTT. It encodes CASSPPRGMSTEAFF.

The rearrangement uses TRBV4-3 and TRBJ1-1; D remains ambiguous. V was cut by 4 bases and J by 4 bases, with 16 bases left in between. Germline assignment: CDR1 LGHNA and CDR2 YSLEER. There are 15 residues in the CDR3. CDR3 bases: TGCGCCAGCAGCCGGATAGACGAGGGCGGCACTGAAGCTTTCTTT. Translated, it gives CASSRIDEGGTEAFF.